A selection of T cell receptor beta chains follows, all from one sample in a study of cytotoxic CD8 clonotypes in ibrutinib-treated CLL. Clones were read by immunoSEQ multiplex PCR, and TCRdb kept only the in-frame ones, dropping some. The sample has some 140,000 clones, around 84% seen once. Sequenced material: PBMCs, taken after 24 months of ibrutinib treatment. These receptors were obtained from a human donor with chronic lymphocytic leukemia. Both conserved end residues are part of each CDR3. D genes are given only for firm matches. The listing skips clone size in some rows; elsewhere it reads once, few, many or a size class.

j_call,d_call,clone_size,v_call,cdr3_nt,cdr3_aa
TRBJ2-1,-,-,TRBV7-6,TGTGCCAGCAGCTTTACGCAGGGGCGGAATGAGCAGTTCTTC,CASSFTQGRNEQFF
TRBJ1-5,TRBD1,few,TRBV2,TGTGCCAGCAGTGAAGCTACAGGGGGGTATCAGCCCCAGCATTTT,CASSEATGGYQPQHF
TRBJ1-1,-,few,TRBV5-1,TGCGCCAGCAGCTCGGGCGAAACAGTGAACACTGAAGCTTTCTTT,CASSSGETVNTEAFF
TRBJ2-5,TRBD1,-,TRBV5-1,TGCGCCAGCAGCTCCAAAACCACCGGGACAGGGATCGAGACCCAGTACTTC,CASSSKTTGTGIETQYF
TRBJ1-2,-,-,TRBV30,TGTGCCTGGCGATTCTCGGGCTATGGCTACACCTTC,CAWRFSGYGYTF
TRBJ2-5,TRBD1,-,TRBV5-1,TGCGCCAGCAGCTCTTATGGACAGGGCGGGGTAGAGACCCAGTACTTC,CASSSYGQGGVETQYF
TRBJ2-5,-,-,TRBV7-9,TGTGCCAGCAGCCACCCGACCGGAGGGGGAGGAGAGACCCAGTACTTC,CASSHPTGGGGETQYF
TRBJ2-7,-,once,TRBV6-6,TGTGCCAGCAGGAGGGGGGGTCGAGGCTACGAGCAGTACTTC,CASRRGGRGYEQYF
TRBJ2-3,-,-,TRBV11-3,TGTGCCAGCAGCTCGGGACCCACGGTAGATACGCAGTATTTT,CASSSGPTVDTQYF
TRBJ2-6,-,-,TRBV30,TGTGCCTGGAGTGGGAGTCCCCGGTCTGGGGCCAACGTCCTGACTTTC,CAWSGSPRSGANVLTF
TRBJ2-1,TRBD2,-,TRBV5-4,TGTGCCAGCAGCTTGACTAGCGGGGGGGCTTACAATGAGCAGTTCTTC,CASSLTSGGAYNEQFF
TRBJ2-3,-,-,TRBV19,TGTGCCAGTAGTAAAGCGGTCACAGATACGCAGTATTTT,CASSKAVTDTQYF
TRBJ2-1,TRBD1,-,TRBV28,TGTGCCAGCAGCGAAAGGACAGGGGGCATTTCCTACAATGAGCAGTTCTTC,CASSERTGGISYNEQFF
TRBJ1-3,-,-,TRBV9,TGTGCCAGCAGCGCCGAAGGACCCAGAAACACCATATATTTT,CASSAEGPRNTIYF
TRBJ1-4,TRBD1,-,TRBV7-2,TGTGCCAGCAGCAACAGGGGGAGGGGGCTGGATGAAAAACTGTTTTTT,CASSNRGRGLDEKLFF
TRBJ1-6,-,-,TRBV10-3,TGTGCCATCAGTGATGGGGGGGTCAGGTCACCCCTCCACTTT,CAISDGGVRSPLHF
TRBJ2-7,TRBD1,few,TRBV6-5,TGTGCCAGCAGTGGGACAGGGGTAAGCTACGAGCAGTACTTC,CASSGTGVSYEQYF
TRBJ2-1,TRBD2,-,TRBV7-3,TGTGCCAGCAGCTTCCGGGAGGTGAATGAGCAGTTCTTC,CASSFREVNEQFF
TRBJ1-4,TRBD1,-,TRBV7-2,TGTGCCAGCAGCCCGGACAGGGGAGATGAAAAACTGTTTTTT,CASSPDRGDEKLFF
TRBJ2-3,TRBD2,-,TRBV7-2,TGTGCCAGCAGCCGTCGGGCGGGGGGGACAGATACGCAGTATTTT,CASSRRAGGTDTQYF
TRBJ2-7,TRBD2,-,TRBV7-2,TGTGCCAGCAGCTTAGGAATGCGGGGGGCATCTGCCTACGAGCAGTACTTC,CASSLGMRGASAYEQYF
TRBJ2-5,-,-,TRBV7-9,TGTGCCAGCAGCTTATCAGGCCGAGAGACCCAGTACTTC,CASSLSGRETQYF
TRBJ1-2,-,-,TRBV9,TGTGCCAGCAGCGCGGATCCCTCAGACAGACTTACTTATGGCTACACCTTC,CASSADPSDRLTYGYTF
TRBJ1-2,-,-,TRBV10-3,TGTGCCATCAGTGAGACGACGGAAAATGGCTACACCTTC,CAISETTENGYTF
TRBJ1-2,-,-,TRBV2,TGTGCCAGCAGTGAAGGGACCGAAGCTAACTATGGCTACACCTTC,CASSEGTEANYGYTF
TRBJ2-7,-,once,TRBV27,TGTGCCAGCAGTTTAACGCGGGACAGTGCGGCCGAGCAGTACTTC,CASSLTRDSAAEQYF
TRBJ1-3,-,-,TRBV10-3,TGTGCCATCAGTGAGTCGACGGGAGACTCTGGAAACACCATATATTTT,CAISESTGDSGNTIYF
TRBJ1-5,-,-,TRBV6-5,TGTGCCAGCAGAAGACAGAGAGATCAGCCCCAGCATTTT,CASRRQRDQPQHF
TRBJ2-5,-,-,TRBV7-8,TGTGCCAGCAGCCTGCTAATGCTTGGGGAGACCCAGTACTTC,CASSLLMLGETQYF
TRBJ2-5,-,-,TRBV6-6,TGTGCCAGCAGTAGGACAGACATTCAAGAGACCCAGTACTTC,CASSRTDIQETQYF
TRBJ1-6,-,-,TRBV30,TGTGCCTGGAGTCGGGACTTTACCCTCCACTTT,CAWSRDFTLHF
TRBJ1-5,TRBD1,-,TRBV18,TGTGCCAGCTCACTTACGACCGGGACAGGGGATAATCAGCCCCAGCATTTT,CASSLTTGTGDNQPQHF
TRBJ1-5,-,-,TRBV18,TGTGCCAGCTCACCCAGCAGCAATCAGCCCCAGCATTTT,CASSPSSNQPQHF
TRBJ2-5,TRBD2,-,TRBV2,TGTGCCAGCACGGGACTAGCTTTAGAGACCCAGTACTTC,CASTGLALETQYF
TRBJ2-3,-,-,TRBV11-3,TGTGCCAGCAGCCTAGGGGACCGAAGCACAGATACGCAGTATTTT,CASSLGDRSTDTQYF
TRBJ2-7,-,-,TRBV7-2,TGTGCCAGCAGCTTAAACAGGCCGTACGAGCAGTACTTC,CASSLNRPYEQYF
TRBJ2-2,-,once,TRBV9,TGTGCCAGCAGCCCAGGGGGCGGGGGAGGACTCGGGGAGCTGTTTTTT,CASSPGGGGGLGELFF
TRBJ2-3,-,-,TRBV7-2,TGTGCCAGCAGCCCACTGGGGGGGGGCTGGAAAGATACGCAGTATTTT,CASSPLGGGWKDTQYF
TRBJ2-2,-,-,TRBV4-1,TGCGCCAGCAGCCAGCGGCGGGGCCCCGGGGAGCTGTTTTTT,CASSQRRGPGELFF
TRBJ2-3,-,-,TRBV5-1,TGCGCCAGCAGAACCGGGGTCACAGATACGCAGTATTTT,CASRTGVTDTQYF
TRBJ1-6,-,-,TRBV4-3,TGCGCCAGCAGCCCGCGCTCGACGCTCCAGGGGTATAATTCACCCCTCCACTTT,CASSPRSTLQGYNSPLHF
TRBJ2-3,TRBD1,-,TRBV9,TGTGCCAGCAGCGTGGGGCCGGGACAGTCCACAGATACGCAGTATTTT,CASSVGPGQSTDTQYF
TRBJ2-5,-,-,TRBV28,TGTGCCAGCAGTCTGGAAGAGACCCAGTACTTC,CASSLEETQYF
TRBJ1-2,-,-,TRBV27,TGTGCCAGCAGTTTAGCGGCGGCCCGGGGGGACTATGGCTACACCTTC,CASSLAAARGDYGYTF
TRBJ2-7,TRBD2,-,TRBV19,TGTGCCAGTAGTATAGCCGGGGGGAGCTACGAGCAGTACTTC,CASSIAGGSYEQYF
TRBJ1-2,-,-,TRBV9,TGTGCCAGCGAGGGGAACTATGGCTACACCTTC,CASEGNYGYTF
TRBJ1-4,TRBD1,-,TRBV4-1,TGCGCCAGCAGCCAAGCAATAGGGGGACAGGGGGCTGAAAAACTGTTTTTT,CASSQAIGGQGAEKLFF
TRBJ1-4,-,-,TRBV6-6,TGTGCCAGCAGTTACAGGGCAAAGGAAAAACTGTTTTTT,CASSYRAKEKLFF
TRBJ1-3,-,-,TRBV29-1,TGCAGCGACCGAGGGGACTCTGGAAACACCATATATTTT,CSDRGDSGNTIYF
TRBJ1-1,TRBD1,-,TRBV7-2,TGTGCCAGCAGCTTAATCATAGGGCGGGACAGGGGAACTGAAGCTTTCTTT,CASSLIIGRDRGTEAFF
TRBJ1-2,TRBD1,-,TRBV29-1,TGCAGCGGTTGGGGACAGGACGGCTACACCTTC,CSGWGQDGYTF
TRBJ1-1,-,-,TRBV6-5,TGTGCCAGCACCCCGCCGGGGGGAAACACTGAAGCTTTCTTT,CASTPPGGNTEAFF
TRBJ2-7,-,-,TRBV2,TGTGCCAGCAGGGCTCAGTCCCTGAGTTCCTACGAGCAGTACTTC,CASRAQSLSSYEQYF